A single TCR beta chain is shown here with its context. The antigen remains undetermined. This sample stems from a study of Graves' ophthalmopathy and Graves' hyperthyroidism. Study summary: At the time of initial diagnosis and before any treatment, peripheral blood was collected.

CDR3 regions of TCR beta were amplified from RNA transcripts. RT-PCR in the first round used HTBI primers; a second-round multiplex PCR followed. TCRdb re-called the multiplex PCR reads through MiXCR, storing one row per CDR3 protein. The sample shows more than 550,000 distinct CDR3 sequences, approximately 39% of them seen only once. The CDR3 covers 13 residues. Germline assignment: CDR1 SNHLY and CDR2 FYNNEI. J gave up 6 bases and V 2 bases, and 1 base lay outside the gene matches. Regarding the study as a whole: Blood also held most thyroid clonotypes expanded above 0.001 frequency. Sensitivity of approximately 70% and specificity of 72.22% were achieved by the model that predicted ophthalmopathy progression.

Donors with ophthalmopathy: moderate-to-severe activity, CAS ≥3, NOSPECS ≥4, duration under 3 months. The receptor was derived from an adult man with Graves' ophthalmopathy. Sequences were obtained from peripheral blood. This chain links TRBV2 with TRBJ1-2; TRBD1 matches 9 bases. Written as DNA, the CDR3 is TGTGCCAGCAGTGAACGGGACAGGGATGGCTACACCTTC. It specifies CASSERDRDGYTF. The entire variable domain, with the rest obtained from reference TRBV2 and TRBJ1-2, is as follows: EPEVTQTPSHQVTQMGQEVILRCVPISNHLYFYWYRQILGQKVEFLVSFYNNEISEKSEIFDDQFSVERPDGSNFTLKIRSTKLEDSAMYFCASSERDRDGYTFGSGTRLTVV.